Below are 19 T cell receptor beta chains sequenced from a single sample in a study of T cells in Graves' hyperthyroidism and ophthalmopathy. Amplified TCR beta CDR3 regions derived from RNA transcripts. TCR CDR3 underwent first-round RT-PCR with the HTBI primer set. A single record per CDR3 protein comes from TCRdb applying MiXCR to the multiplex PCR reads. The table has more than 500,000 distinct CDR3 sequences, 14% seen once. Material: blood. The receptors originated from a woman between 35 and 50 years old with Graves' hyperthyroidism.

This clonotype has only a few counts. V and J are TRBV6-1 and TRBJ2-5; the D is unclear. Germline CDR1 and CDR2: MNHNS and SASEGT. V was shortened by 1 base and J by 0 bases, with 9 bases between the two germline ends. The length of the CDR3 is 15 residues. The CDR3 reads CASSEGLLYQETQYF. CDR3 bases: TGTGCCAGCAGTGAAGGACTTTTGTACCAAGAGACCCAGTACTTC.

This clonotype was counted ten times or more. V usage is TRBV11-2 and J usage is TRBJ2-5; 11 nucleotides agree with TRBD1. The CDR3 consists of 16 residues. V shed 5 bases, J shed 4 bases, and the junction held 9 bases outside the gene matches. Germline assignment: CDR1 SGHAT and CDR2 FQNNGV. The CDR3 here is CASSPWTGGLGETQYF. The CDR3 coding sequence is TGTGCCAGCAGCCCCTGGACAGGGGGCTTAGGAGAGACCCAGTACTTC.

About this clonotype itself: The conserved final phenylalanine or tryptophan is absent from the CDR3, which likely points to a read error. This chain uses TRBV7-2 with TRBJ1-3; the match to TRBD1 covers 8 bases. This CDR3 has 16 amino acids. CDR1 and CDR2 (germline): SGHTA, FQGNSA. After removal of 0 bases from V and 4 bases from J, the junction contained 5 bases not matched to a gene. In nucleotides, the CDR3 is TGTGCCAGCAGCTTAGCCGGGACAGGTTTCGGAAACACCATATATTCT. It codes for CASSLAGTGFGNTIYS.

With regard to this clonotype: Being one base from a much bigger clone, this may be a read error. The chain couples TRBV27 to TRBJ1-6, with D hard to call. The germline gives CDR1 MNHEY, CDR2 SMNVEV (reference sequence). The CDR3 runs 15 residues. For the CDR3, the DNA is TGTGCCAGCAGTCCACTCAGCTCCTATAATCCACCCCTCCACTTT. Translated: CASSPLSSYNPPLHF.

Turning to this clonotype: This may be a read error: a much more frequent sequence differs by one nucleotide. J is TRBJ2-1 and V is TRBV18; 10 bases match TRBD2. This CDR3 region has 16 residues. Trimming cost V 1 base and J 7 bases; bases outside gene matches: 7. Germline V CDR1 and CDR2: KGHSH, LQKENI. The CDR3 here is CASSPRRLAGVNEQFF. The CDR3 DNA sequence: TGTGCCAGCTCACCACGGAGGCTAGCGGGAGTAAATGAGCAGTTCTTC.

This clonotype was observed many times. The chain joins TRBV28 to TRBJ2-7; D not certain. Trimming stripped 3 bases from V and 5 bases from J, with 5 bases between. Germline CDR1 is MDHEN and CDR2 is SYDVKM. The CDR3 has 11 amino acids. This CDR3 is CASSLLDEQYF. CDR3 nucleotide sequence: TGTGCCAGCAGTTTGCTGGACGAGCAGTACTTC.

This clonotype was seen repeatedly, ten times or more. V and J are TRBV3-1 and TRBJ2-7; D gene unclear. V lost 2 bases and J 5 bases, leaving 13 bases between the germline ends. The length of the CDR3 is 14 residues. Germline lookup yields CDR1 LGHDT and CDR2 YNNKEL (reference sequence). CDR3 protein: CASSQSSGYNEQYF. The CDR3 coding sequence is TGTGCCAGCAGCCAATCCTCCGGTTATAACGAGCAGTACTTC.

This clonotype occurred many times. The gene calls are TRBV20-1 and TRBJ2-7; 9 bases fit TRBD2. The CDR3 runs to 15 residues. CDR1 is DFQATT and CDR2 is SNEGSKA in the germline V gene (reference sequence). V lost 0 bases to trimming and J lost 7 bases; unmatched junction nucleotides: 10. The CDR3 bases are TGCAGTGCTAGAGACGGCGGGAGGGCCTGGGGGGAGCAGTACTTC. Translated: CSARDGGRAWGEQYF.

This clonotype has a count of ten or more. This chain connects TRBV28 to TRBJ2-2; 11 nucleotides align to TRBD2. V shed 2 bases, J shed 0 bases, and the junction held 8 bases outside the gene matches. Germline CDR1 reads MDHEN; CDR2 reads SYDVKM. This CDR3 contains 19 residues. CDR3 in DNA: TGTGCCAGCAGTTTACTTCTAGCGGGAGGACCCTCGAACACCGGGGAGCTGTTTTTT. Translation gives CASSLLLAGGPSNTGELFF. Combining the CDR3 with reference TRBV28 and TRBJ2-2 gives the whole variable domain DVKVTQSSRYLVKRTGEKVFLECVQDMDHENMFWYRQDPGLGLRLIYFSYDVKMKEKGDIPEGYSVSREKKERFSLILESASTNQTSMYLCASSLLLAGGPSNTGELFFGEGSRLTVL.

As to this clonotype: This may be a read error: a much more frequent sequence differs by one nucleotide. The chain uses TRBV13 and TRBJ2-3, with D unclear. Germline V CDR1 and CDR2: PRHDT, FYEKMQ (reference sequence). The CDR3 is 14 residues long. CDR3 region: CVSSLISSGDTQYF. The CDR3 bases are TGTGTCAGCAGCTTAATCAGCTCGGGAGATACGCAGTATTTT.

This clonotype came up many times. The chain is built from TRBV6-1 and TRBJ2-7; TRBD1 matches 9 bases. In germline, CDR1 is MNHNS, CDR2 SASEGT. The CDR3 totals 14 residues. After removal of 4 bases from V and 4 bases from J, the junction contained 5 bases not matched to a gene. The CDR3 reads CASSGPGQGYEQYF. The CDR3 DNA reads TGTGCCAGCAGTGGTCCGGGACAGGGTTACGAGCAGTACTTC.

This clonotype showed up many times. The V and J genes are TRBV13 and TRBJ1-3; unclear D gene. The V gene lost 5 bases and the J gene lost 1 base, with 12 bases spanning the gap. CDR3 length: 15 residues. CDR1 PRHDT and CDR2 FYEKMQ come from the germline V gene (reference sequence). The CDR3 region has the DNA TGTGCCAGCAGCCTAGAGTCGGGGTCTGGAAACACCATATATTTT. It specifies CASSLESGSGNTIYF.

The sample holds many counts of this clonotype. The rearrangement uses TRBV28 and TRBJ2-7, with D possibly being TRBD1 or TRBD2 (5 bases each). The CDR3 consists of 15 residues. Per germline, CDR1 MDHEN and CDR2 SYDVKM. Trimming removed 2 bases at V and 5 bases at J, with 16 bases between. The CDR3 DNA reads as TGTGCCAGCAGTTTACAATCTCGGGGCATCGACGAGCAGTACTTC. As protein: CASSLQSRGIDEQYF.

This clonotype was picked up many times. The CDR3: CASSSGQGAREQYF. CDR3 coding DNA: TGCGCCAGCAGCTCCGGACAGGGGGCAAGGGAGCAGTACTTC. The chain uses TRBV5-1 and TRBJ2-7; TRBD1 aligns across 11 bases. Looked up from germline, CDR1 is SGHRS and CDR2 is YFSETQ. The CDR3 is 14 amino acids. V was clipped by 3 bases and J by 7 bases; unmatched bases: 6.

This clonotype was recorded many times. The gene calls are TRBV6-2 or TRBV6-3 and TRBJ2-5; D tentatively reads TRBD1 or TRBD2 (5 bases each). The germline CDR1 and CDR2 sequences are MNHEY and SVGEGT. V was shortened by 5 bases and J by 5 bases, with 21 bases between the two germline ends. CDR3 length: 16 amino acids. The CDR3, as DNA: TGTGCCAGCAGTCCAGTCGGGGCCAGAGCTGAGGAGACCCAGTACTTC. Amino acid sequence: CASSPVGARAEETQYF.

This clonotype has more than one count but fewer than ten. The J gene is TRBJ2-3, the V gene TRBV20-1; 16 nucleotides match TRBD2. Germline lookup yields CDR1 DFQATT and CDR2 SNEGSKA (reference sequence). This CDR3 is built from 13 residues. The junction had 4 bases not matched to a gene; V was cut back by 3 bases and J by 13 bases. The CDR3 sequence: CSARGTSGRAEYF. The CDR3 DNA is TGCAGTGCTAGGGGGACTAGCGGGAGGGCCGAGTATTTT.

J is TRBJ1-1 and V is TRBV3-1; maybe TRBD1 (5 bases). Looked up from germline, CDR1 is LGHDT and CDR2 is YNNKEL (reference sequence). V was cut by 1 base and J by 5 bases, with 17 bases left in between. The CDR3 covers 16 residues. The CDR3 here is CASSQGDLIAGTEAFF. CDR3 DNA: TGTGCCAGCAGCCAAGGGGACCTCATCGCGGGGACTGAAGCTTTCTTT. The full variable domain, with the rest looked up from reference TRBV3-1 and TRBJ1-1, is DTAVSQTPKYLVTQMGNDKSIKCEQNLGHDTMYWYKQDSKKFLKIMFSYNNKELIINETVPNRFSPKSPDKAHLNLHINSLELGDSAVYFCASSQGDLIAGTEAFFGQGTRLTVV.

This clonotype was observed a handful of times. This chain links TRBV28 with TRBJ2-4; the D gene could be TRBD1 or TRBD2 (6 bases each). V lost 4 bases, J lost 2 bases, and 18 bases lay in between. Germline CDR1 reads MDHEN; CDR2 reads SYDVKM. The CDR3 has 17 residues. Here the CDR3 DNA reads TGTGCCAGCAGTTGGGGGGCAGGGGCAGGGACCAAAAACATTCAGTACTTC. It codes for CASSWGAGAGTKNIQYF.

V is TRBV11-3 and J is TRBJ2-2, with 8 bases identical to TRBD1. The CDR3 runs to 16 residues. CDR1 SGHNT and CDR2 YENEEA come from the germline V gene. Germline trimming cut 1 base from V and 0 bases from J; bases unmatched to any gene: 1. The CDR3 DNA sequence: TGTGCCAGCAGCTTAGGGGGACAGGCGAACACCGGGGAGCTGTTTTTT. The encoded protein is CASSLGGQANTGELFF.